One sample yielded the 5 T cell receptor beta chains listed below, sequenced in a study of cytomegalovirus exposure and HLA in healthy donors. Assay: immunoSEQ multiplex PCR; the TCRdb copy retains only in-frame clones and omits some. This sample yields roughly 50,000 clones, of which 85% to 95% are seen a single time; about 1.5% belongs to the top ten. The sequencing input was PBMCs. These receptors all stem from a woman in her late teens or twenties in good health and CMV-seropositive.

The CDR3 DNA sequence: TGTGCCAGCAGCTTGGGGGCTCAGGGGGCCATTCAGTACTTC. This gives the protein CASSLGAQGAIQYF. This chain uses TRBV5-6 with TRBJ2-4; TRBD1 matches 8 bases. V dropped 0 bases and J dropped 9; count of bases not matched to a gene: 5. This CDR3 comprises 14 residues. The germline CDR1 and CDR2 sequences are SGHDT and YYEEEE.

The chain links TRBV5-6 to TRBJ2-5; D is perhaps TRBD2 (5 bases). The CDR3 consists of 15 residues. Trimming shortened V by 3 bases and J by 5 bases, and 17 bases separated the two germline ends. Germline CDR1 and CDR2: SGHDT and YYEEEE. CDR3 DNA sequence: TGTGCCAGCAGCTCCCCACTAGTCATCGGGGAGACCCAGTACTTC. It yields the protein CASSSPLVIGETQYF.

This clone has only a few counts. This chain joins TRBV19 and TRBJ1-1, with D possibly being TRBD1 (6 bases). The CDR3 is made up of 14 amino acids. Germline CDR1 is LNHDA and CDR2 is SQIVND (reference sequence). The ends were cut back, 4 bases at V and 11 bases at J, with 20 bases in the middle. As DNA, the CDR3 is TGTGCCAGTAGTACCGGGACAACTCGAATGGGGGCTTTCTTT. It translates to CASSTGTTRMGAFF.

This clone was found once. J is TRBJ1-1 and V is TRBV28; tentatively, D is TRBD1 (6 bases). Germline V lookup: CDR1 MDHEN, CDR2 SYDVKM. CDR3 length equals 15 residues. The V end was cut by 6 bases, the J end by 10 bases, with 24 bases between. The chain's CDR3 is CASSPRQAVRFGAFF. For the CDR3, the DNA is TGTGCCAGCAGCCCACGACAGGCAGTCAGGTTCGGAGCTTTCTTT.

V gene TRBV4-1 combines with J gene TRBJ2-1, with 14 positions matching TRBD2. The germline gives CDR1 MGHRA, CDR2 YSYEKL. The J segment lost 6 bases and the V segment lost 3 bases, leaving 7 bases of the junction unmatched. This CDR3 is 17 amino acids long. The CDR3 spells CASSHNPGTSGSNEQFF. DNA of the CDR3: TGCGCCAGCAGCCATAATCCCGGGACTAGCGGGAGCAATGAGCAGTTCTTC.